The 7 T cell receptor beta chains below all came from one sample that was sequenced in a study of blood T cell repertoires in COVID-19. Only in-frame clones appear in the TCRdb table, and some are missing; sequencing was by immunoSEQ multiplex PCR. The table shows 400,000 to 450,000 clones, with around nine tenths occurring only once. What was sequenced was peripheral blood. The receptor set was obtained from a man between 18 and 29 years old with COVID-19, enrolled during active disease.

This rearrangement joins TRBV5-1 to TRBJ2-2; no clear D. The CDR3 loop spans 15 amino acids. Trimming pared 1 base from V and 0 bases from J, leaving 7 bases between. Looked up from germline, CDR1 is SGHRS and CDR2 is YFSETQ. CDR3 sequence (DNA): TGCGCCAGCAGCTTGAGCGCTTCGAACACCGGGGAGCTGTTTTTT. Translated, it gives CASSLSASNTGELFF.

The chain uses TRBV19 and TRBJ1-5; weak D call: TRBD1 (5 bases). The CDR3 has 13 amino acids. Germline V lookup: CDR1 LNHDA, CDR2 SQIVND (reference sequence). V was cut by 11 bases and J by 7 bases, with 18 bases left in between. CDR3 bases: TGTGCCGAGGCAGCAGGGTTAGACCAGCCCCAGCATTTT. Amino acid sequence: CAEAAGLDQPQHF. The whole variable domain, remainder taken from reference TRBV19 and TRBJ1-5, is DGGITQSPKYLFRKEGQNVTLSCEQNLNHDAMYWYRQDPGQGLRLIYYSQIVNDFQKGDIAEGYSVSREKKESFPLTVTSAQKNPTAFYLCAEAAGLDQPQHFGDGTRLSIL.

V is TRBV29-1 and J is TRBJ2-3, with D perhaps TRBD1 (6 bases). Trimming cost V 4 bases and J 6 bases, with 14 bases left between them. CDR3 length: 13 residues. CDR1 and CDR2 (germline): SQVTM, ANQGSEA. The CDR3, as DNA: TGCAGCGTTGGGACAGATTTTTTCGATACGCAGTATTTT. This codes for CSVGTDFFDTQYF.

The rearrangement joins TRBV19 to TRBJ1-1; D may be TRBD1 (5 bases). CDR1 and CDR2 from the germline V gene are LNHDA and SQIVND (reference sequence). Trimming removed 6 bases at V and 3 bases at J, with 8 bases between. This CDR3 contains 12 residues. CDR3 in amino acids: CASRKGYTEAFF. In nucleotides, the CDR3 is TGTGCCAGTAGAAAGGGGTACACTGAAGCTTTCTTT.

The chain couples TRBV5-1 to TRBJ2-7, with 7 positions matching TRBD1. Germline loops: CDR1 SGHRS, CDR2 YFSETQ. V was clipped by 1 base and J by 2 bases; unmatched bases: 9. The CDR3 is 16 residues long. CDR3 DNA sequence: TGCGCCAGCAGCTTGAGATCTAACAGGGGTACCTACGAGCAGTACTTC. This sequence encodes CASSLRSNRGTYEQYF.

The chain is built from TRBV5-6 and TRBJ1-3; the D is unclear. Germline assignment: CDR1 SGHDT and CDR2 YYEEEE. V shed 2 bases and J shed 7 bases, with 16 bases lying between them. The CDR3 loop spans 15 amino acids. The CDR3: CASSLLAPMGNTIYF. CDR3 bases: TGTGCCAGCAGCTTACTAGCTCCGATGGGGAACACCATATATTTT.

In nucleotides, the CDR3 is TGTGCCAGCAGCTGGGACAGAGAGAGCACAGATACGCAGTATTTT. It translates to CASSWDRESTDTQYF. This chain uses TRBV7-6 with TRBJ2-3; 7 nucleotides align to TRBD1. The J segment lost 0 bases and the V segment lost 4 bases, leaving 4 bases of the junction unmatched. CDR3 length: 15 amino acids. Germline V gene data show CDR1 as SGHVS and CDR2 as FNYEAQ.